These 2 T cell receptor beta chains share one sample of origin, sequenced in a study of blood T cell repertoires in COVID-19. Generated by immunoSEQ multiplex PCR, the TCRdb table keeps only in-frame clones and is missing some. This table has approximately 62,000 clones, 80% to 90% appearing once. Sequencing input: peripheral blood. The receptor source for this set is a human donor with active COVID-19. The donor label of this sample is uncertain.

This sequence joins TRBV9 and TRBJ2-1, with TRBD2 matching over 8 bases. Trimming at V came to 0 bases and at J to 4 bases, leaving 6 bases not matched to a gene. In germline, CDR1 is SGDLS, CDR2 YYNGEE. The CDR3 loop spans 16 amino acids. The CDR3, as DNA: TGTGCCAGCAGCGTAGTTGCGGCGGGGGGTTACAATGAGCAGTTCTTC. This translates into CASSVVAAGGYNEQFF.

The chain has TRBV9 and TRBJ1-2, with D perhaps TRBD1 (6 bases). The length of the CDR3 is 13 residues. CDR1 is SGDLS, CDR2 YYNGEE, per germline. V was pared by 3 bases and J by 5 bases, with 11 bases between. The CDR3 coding sequence is TGTGCCAGCAGCGAGGGGGGGGCTTATGGCTACACCTTC. It encodes CASSEGGAYGYTF.